The sequence of this TCR beta chain was determined in a study of cytomegalovirus exposure and HLA in healthy donors. In this sample, this clone turned up once. Its antigen remains unidentified. CDR3 length: 17 residues. V dropped 0 bases and J dropped 3; count of bases not matched to a gene: 8. CDR1 and CDR2 (germline): SGHNT, YYREEE (reference sequence). Study observations and caveats: For most TCR beta V segments, an earlier analysis put the productive rate at about 87% or about 30% of the time. An ancestry cluster, one associated with Asian ancestry, reportedly showed fewer N-insertions than the roughly 670-donor mean in a later analysis. Under in vitro conditions, a few CMV-associated chains were confirmed as specific for CMV antigens.

PCR involved 60 Vbeta and 13 Jbeta primers. The data were produced by immunoSEQ multiplex PCR, yet TCRdb's version contains in-frame clones alone and is incomplete. The sample gives over 150,000 clones, 70% to 90% of which show up once; about 0.9% is in the top ten. This TCR was sampled from a woman younger than 45 in good health and CMV-seronegative. The chain uses TRBV5-4 and TRBJ2-3; TRBD2 aligns across 9 bases. What was sequenced was PBMCs. The CDR3 reads CASSLAPAGGRTDTQYF. CDR3 bases: TGTGCCAGCAGCTTGGCCCCTGCGGGAGGGCGAACAGATACGCAGTATTTT.